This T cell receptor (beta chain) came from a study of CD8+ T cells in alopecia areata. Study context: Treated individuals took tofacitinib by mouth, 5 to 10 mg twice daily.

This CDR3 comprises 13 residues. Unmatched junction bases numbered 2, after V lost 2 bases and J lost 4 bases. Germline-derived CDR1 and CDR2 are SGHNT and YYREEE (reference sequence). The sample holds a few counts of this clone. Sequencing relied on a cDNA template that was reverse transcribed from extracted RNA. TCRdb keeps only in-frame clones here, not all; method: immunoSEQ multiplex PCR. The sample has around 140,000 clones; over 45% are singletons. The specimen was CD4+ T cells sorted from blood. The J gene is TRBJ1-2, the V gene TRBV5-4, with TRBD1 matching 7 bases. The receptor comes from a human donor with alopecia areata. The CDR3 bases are TGTGCCAGCAGCTTTGAGGGGGCCTATGGCTACACCTTC. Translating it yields CASSFEGAYGYTF.